The entry below gives a single T cell receptor beta chain sequence along with its context. These data belong to a study of shared clonotypes between healthy human individuals. Adult Caucasians living in Nashville, Tennessee made up all of the donors. The replicate PCRs on unsorted PBMC were given around 280 ng DNA, which is about 30,000 T cell genomes. Original processing methods: Filtering differed because ImmunoSEQ produced junction-only sequences that carried no quality scores. The table came from immunoSEQ multiplex PCR; TCRdb's copy has only in-frame clones and leaves some out. V, J and clone size are those of that table, while D and trimming were read from the DNA. The sample contains fewer than 600,000 clones, around 79% of which appear only once. Trimming cost V 4 bases and J 6 bases, with 14 bases left between them. Per the germline V gene, CDR1 is SGDLS and CDR2 is YYNGEE. The CDR3 has 13 amino acids.

Sample: PBMCs. This receptor was identified in a woman aged 40-49 years in good health. Some clones in this sample may be carry-over from other donors' samples. V gene TRBV9 combines with J gene TRBJ2-7; TRBD2 is a possible D gene (7 bases). Written as DNA, the CDR3 is TGTGCCAGCAGCCGGGGAGGGGGGCCCGAGCAGTACTTC. Translated, it gives CASSRGGGPEQYF.